This record looks at one T cell receptor beta chain sequence and its context. Its antigen is not known. This sample includes further DNA sequences coding for the same CDR3. The data were taken from a study of shared clonotypes between healthy human individuals. The wider study: Donors, aged 18 to 49, were a couple of women and a few men. A donor's plate count was three for CD4 naive and three for CD4 memory; CD8 naive had two and CD8 memory one. Notes on the study in general: Generation probabilities were higher for clonotypes shared across all four sorted-subset donors than for unshared ones.

Generated by immunoSEQ multiplex PCR, the TCRdb table keeps only in-frame clones and is missing some. The sample shows over 850,000 clones, approximately 78% of them seen only once. CDR3 length equals 9 residues. The V gene lost 5 bases and the J gene lost 4 bases, with 2 bases spanning the gap. CDR1 is DFQATT, CDR2 SNEGSKA, per germline (reference sequence). The sequence came from a young man in good health. Some clones in this sample may be carry-over from other donors' samples. The chain combines TRBV20-1 with TRBJ1-2; D remains unclear. Specimen: memory CD4+ T cells from PBMCs. Sample subset: CD45RA-negative fraction. Here the CDR3 DNA reads TGCAGTGCTCGCTATGGCTACACCTTC. Translation gives CSARYGYTF.